This TCR beta chain stems from a study of blood T cell repertoires in COVID-19. Only in-frame clones appear in the TCRdb table, and some are missing; sequencing was by immunoSEQ multiplex PCR. This table holds 250,000 to 300,000 clones, approximately 87% found once. Trimming shortened V by 7 bases and J by 1 base, and 13 bases separated the two germline ends. The CDR3 sequence is 14 residues long. The germline CDR1 and CDR2 sequences are MNHEY and SVGAGI. The V and J genes are TRBV6-5 and TRBJ1-1; D call uncertain. This clonotype was obtained from a man aged 55 to 70 who had recovered from COVID-19. Sequencing used peripheral blood. DNA of the CDR3: TGTGCCAGCACCCGAGGGATAAAGAACACTGAAGCTTTCTTT. Translated, it gives CASTRGIKNTEAFF.